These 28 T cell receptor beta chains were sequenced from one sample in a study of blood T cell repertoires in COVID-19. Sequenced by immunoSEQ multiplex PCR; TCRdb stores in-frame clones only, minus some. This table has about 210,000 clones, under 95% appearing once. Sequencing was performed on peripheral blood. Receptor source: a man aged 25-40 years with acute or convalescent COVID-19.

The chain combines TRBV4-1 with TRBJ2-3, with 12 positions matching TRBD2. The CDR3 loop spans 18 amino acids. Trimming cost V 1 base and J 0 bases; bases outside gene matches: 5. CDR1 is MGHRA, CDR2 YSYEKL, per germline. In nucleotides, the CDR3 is TGCGCCAGCAGCCAAGGTAGCCTAGCGGGGGGGAGCACAGATACGCAGTATTTT. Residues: CASSQGSLAGGSTDTQYF.

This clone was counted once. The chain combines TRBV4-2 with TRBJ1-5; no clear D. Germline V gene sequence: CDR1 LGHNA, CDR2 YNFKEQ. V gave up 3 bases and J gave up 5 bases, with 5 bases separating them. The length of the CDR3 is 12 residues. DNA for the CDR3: TGTGCCAGCAGCCATTCCGATCAGCCCCAGCATTTT. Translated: CASSHSDQPQHF.

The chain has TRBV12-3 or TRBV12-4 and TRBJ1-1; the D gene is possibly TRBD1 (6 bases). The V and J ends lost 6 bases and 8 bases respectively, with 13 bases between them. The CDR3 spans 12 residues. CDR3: CASSPRGAEAFF. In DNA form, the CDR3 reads TGTGCCAGCAGCCCACGGGGGGCAGAAGCTTTCTTT.

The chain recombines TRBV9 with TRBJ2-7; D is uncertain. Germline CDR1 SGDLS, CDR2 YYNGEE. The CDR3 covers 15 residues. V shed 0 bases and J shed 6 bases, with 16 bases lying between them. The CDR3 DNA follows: TGTGCCAGCAGCGTAGAAGACTCTCGCTCCCTCGAGCAGTACTTC. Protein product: CASSVEDSRSLEQYF.

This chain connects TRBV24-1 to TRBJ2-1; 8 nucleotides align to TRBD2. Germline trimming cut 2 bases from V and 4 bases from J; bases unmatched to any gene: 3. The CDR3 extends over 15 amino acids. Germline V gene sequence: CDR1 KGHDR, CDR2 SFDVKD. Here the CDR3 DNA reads TGTGCCACCAGTGATTCGGGACTAGGGTACAATGAGCAGTTCTTC. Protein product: CATSDSGLGYNEQFF.

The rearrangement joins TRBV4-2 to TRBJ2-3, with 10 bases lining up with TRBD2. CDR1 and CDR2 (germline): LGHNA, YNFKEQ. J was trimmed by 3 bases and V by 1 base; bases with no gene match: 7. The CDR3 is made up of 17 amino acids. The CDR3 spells CASSQGVAGGPTDTQYF. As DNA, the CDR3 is TGTGCCAGCAGCCAAGGTGTAGCGGGGGGCCCTACAGATACGCAGTATTTT.

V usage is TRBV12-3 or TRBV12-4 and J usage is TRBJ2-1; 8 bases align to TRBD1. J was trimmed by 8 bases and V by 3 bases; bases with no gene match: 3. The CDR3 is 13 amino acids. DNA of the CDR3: TGTGCCAGCAGTTTGAAGACAGGGGATGAGCAGTTCTTC. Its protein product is CASSLKTGDEQFF.

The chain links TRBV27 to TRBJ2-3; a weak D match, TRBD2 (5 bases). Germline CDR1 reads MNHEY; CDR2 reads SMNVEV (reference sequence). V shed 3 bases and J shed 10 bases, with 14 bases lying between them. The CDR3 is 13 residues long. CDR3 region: CASSFVPGNSQYF. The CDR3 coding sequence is TGTGCCAGCAGTTTCGTCCCGGGAAACTCGCAGTATTTT.

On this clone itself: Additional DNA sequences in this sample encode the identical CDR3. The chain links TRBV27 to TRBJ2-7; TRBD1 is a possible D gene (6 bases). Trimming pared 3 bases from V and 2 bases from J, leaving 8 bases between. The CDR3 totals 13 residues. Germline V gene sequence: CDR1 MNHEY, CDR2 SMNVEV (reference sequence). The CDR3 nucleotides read TGTGCCAGCAGTTTTGGGACAACCTACGAGCAGTACTTC. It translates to CASSFGTTYEQYF.

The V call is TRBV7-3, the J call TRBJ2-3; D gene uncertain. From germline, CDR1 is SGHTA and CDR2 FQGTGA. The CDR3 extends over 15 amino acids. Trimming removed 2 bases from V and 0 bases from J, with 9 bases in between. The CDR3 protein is CASSLGQLSTDTQYF. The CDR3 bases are TGTGCCAGCAGCTTAGGGCAGCTTAGCACAGATACGCAGTATTTT. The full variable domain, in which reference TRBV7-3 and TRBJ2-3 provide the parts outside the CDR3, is GAGVSQTPSNKVTEKGKYVELRCDPISGHTALYWYRQSLGQGPEFLIYFQGTGAADDSGLPNDRFFAVRPEGSVSTLKIQRTERGDSAVYLCASSLGQLSTDTQYFGPGTRLTVL.

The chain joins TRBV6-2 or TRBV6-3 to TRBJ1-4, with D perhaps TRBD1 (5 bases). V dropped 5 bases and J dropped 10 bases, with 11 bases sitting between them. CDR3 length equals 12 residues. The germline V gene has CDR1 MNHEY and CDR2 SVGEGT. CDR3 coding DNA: TGTGCCAGCAGTGCGGACATCCGAAAACTGTTTTTT. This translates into CASSADIRKLFF.

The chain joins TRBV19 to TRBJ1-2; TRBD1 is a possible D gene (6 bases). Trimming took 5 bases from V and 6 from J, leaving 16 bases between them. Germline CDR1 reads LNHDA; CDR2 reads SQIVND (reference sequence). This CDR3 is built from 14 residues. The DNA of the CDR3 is TGTGCCAGTAGTCAACCTACAGGGATTAATGGCTACACCTTC. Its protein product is CASSQPTGINGYTF. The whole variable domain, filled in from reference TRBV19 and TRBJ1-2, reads DGGITQSPKYLFRKEGQNVTLSCEQNLNHDAMYWYRQDPGQGLRLIYYSQIVNDFQKGDIAEGYSVSREKKESFPLTVTSAQKNPTAFYLCASSQPTGINGYTFGSGTRLTVV.

The CDR3 DNA is TGTGCCAGCAGTTTATCAGACAGGGACTATGGCTACACCTTC. It translates to CASSLSDRDYGYTF. The chain has TRBV28 and TRBJ1-2; 7 nucleotides agree with TRBD1. With 1 base clipped from V and 3 bases from J, the junction kept 2 bases outside the gene matches. Per germline, CDR1 MDHEN and CDR2 SYDVKM. The CDR3 loop spans 14 amino acids.

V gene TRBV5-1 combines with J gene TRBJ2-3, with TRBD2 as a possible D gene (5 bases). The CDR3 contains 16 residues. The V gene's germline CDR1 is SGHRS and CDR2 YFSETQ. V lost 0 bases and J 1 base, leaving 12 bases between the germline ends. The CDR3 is CASSLVPGLGTDTQYF. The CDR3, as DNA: TGCGCCAGCAGCTTGGTACCGGGATTGGGCACAGATACGCAGTATTTT.

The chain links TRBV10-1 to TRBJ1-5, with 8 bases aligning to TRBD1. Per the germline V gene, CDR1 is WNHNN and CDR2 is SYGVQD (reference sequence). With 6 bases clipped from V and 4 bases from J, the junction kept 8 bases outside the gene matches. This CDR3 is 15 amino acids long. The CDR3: CASRANRGGNQPQHF. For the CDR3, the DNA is TGCGCCAGCAGGGCAAACAGGGGGGGAAATCAGCCCCAGCATTTT.

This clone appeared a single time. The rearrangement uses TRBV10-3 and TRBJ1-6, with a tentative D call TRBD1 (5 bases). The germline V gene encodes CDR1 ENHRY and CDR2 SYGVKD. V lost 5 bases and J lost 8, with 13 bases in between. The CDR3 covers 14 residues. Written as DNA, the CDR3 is TGTGCCATCAGTAACCAGGGAGGGGATTCACCCCTCCACTTT. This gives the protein CAISNQGGDSPLHF.

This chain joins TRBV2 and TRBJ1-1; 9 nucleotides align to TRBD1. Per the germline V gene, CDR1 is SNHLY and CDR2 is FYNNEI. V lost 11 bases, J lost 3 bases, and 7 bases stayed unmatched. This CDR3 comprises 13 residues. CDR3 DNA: TGTGCCTGTCGACAGGGGGGCCACACTGAAGCTTTCTTT. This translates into CACRQGGHTEAFF.

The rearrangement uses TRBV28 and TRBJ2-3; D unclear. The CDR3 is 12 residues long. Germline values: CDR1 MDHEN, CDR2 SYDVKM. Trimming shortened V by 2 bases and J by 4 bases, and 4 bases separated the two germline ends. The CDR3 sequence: CASSLQADTQYF. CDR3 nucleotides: TGTGCCAGCAGTTTACAGGCAGATACGCAGTATTTT.

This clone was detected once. The CDR3 DNA sequence: TGTGCCAGCAGCTTAACCTGGGGGCCCTACGAGCAGTACTTC. It is translated as CASSLTWGPYEQYF. The rearrangement links TRBV5-5 to TRBJ2-7; D is possibly TRBD1 (6 bases). Trimming left V 2 bases short and J 2 bases short, with 11 bases between. Germline V gene sequence: CDR1 SGHKS, CDR2 YYEKEE (reference sequence). The CDR3 sequence is 14 residues long.

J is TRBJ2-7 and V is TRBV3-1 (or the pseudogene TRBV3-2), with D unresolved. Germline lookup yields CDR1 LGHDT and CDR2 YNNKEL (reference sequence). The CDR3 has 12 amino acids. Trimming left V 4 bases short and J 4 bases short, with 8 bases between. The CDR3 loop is CASSLNQYEQYF. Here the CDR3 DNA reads TGTGCCAGCAGCCTAAACCAGTACGAGCAGTACTTC.

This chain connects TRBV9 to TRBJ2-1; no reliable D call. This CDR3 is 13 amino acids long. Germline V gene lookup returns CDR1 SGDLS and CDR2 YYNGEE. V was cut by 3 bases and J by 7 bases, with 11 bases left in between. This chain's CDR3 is CASSAPPGNEQFF. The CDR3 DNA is TGTGCCAGCAGCGCTCCCCCCGGGAATGAGCAGTTCTTC.

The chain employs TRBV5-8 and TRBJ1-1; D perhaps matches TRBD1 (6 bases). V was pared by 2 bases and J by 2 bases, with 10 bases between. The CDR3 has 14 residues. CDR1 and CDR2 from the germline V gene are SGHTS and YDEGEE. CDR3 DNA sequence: TGTGCCAGCAGCTTTAGGGGGTTTAACACTGAAGCTTTCTTT. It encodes CASSFRGFNTEAFF.

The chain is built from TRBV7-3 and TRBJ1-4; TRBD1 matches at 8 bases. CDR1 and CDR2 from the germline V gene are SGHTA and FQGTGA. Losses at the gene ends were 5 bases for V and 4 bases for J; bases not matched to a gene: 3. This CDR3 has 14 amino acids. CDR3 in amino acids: CASSPDRGNEKLFF. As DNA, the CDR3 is TGTGCCAGCAGCCCAGACAGGGGTAATGAAAAACTGTTTTTT. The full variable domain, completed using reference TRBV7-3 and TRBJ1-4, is GAGVSQTPSNKVTEKGKYVELRCDPISGHTALYWYRQSLGQGPEFLIYFQGTGAADDSGLPNDRFFAVRPEGSVSTLKIQRTERGDSAVYLCASSPDRGNEKLFFGSGTQLSVL.

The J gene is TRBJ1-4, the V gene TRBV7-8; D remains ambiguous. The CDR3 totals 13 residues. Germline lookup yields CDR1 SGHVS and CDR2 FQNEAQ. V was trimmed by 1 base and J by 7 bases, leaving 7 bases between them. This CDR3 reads CASSLGRAEKLFF. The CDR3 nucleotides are TGTGCCAGCAGCTTAGGTAGAGCTGAAAAACTGTTTTTT.

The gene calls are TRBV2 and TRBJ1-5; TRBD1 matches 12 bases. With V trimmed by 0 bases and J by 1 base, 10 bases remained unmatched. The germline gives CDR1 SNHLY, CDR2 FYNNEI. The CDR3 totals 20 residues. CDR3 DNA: TGTGCCAGCAGTGAAGCGGCGGGACAGGGGGCGATCTTAAGCAATCAGCCCCAGCATTTT. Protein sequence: CASSEAAGQGAILSNQPQHF.

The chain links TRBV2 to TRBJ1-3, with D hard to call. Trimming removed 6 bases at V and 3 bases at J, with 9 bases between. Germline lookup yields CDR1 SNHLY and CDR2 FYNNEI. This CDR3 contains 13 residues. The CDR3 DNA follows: TGTGCCAGCAGCGAGAGTTTTGGAAACACCATATATTTT. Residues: CASSESFGNTIYF. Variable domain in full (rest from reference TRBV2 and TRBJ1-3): EPEVTQTPSHQVTQMGQEVILRCVPISNHLYFYWYRQILGQKVEFLVSFYNNEISEKSEIFDDQFSVERPDGSNFTLKIRSTKLEDSAMYFCASSESFGNTIYFGEGSWLTVV.

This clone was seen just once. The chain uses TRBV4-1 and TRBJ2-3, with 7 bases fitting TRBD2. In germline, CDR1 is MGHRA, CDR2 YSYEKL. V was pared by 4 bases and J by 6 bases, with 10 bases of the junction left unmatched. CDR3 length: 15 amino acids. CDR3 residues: CASSLSWTSSDTQYF. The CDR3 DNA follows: TGCGCCAGCAGCCTTTCCTGGACTAGTAGCGATACGCAGTATTTT.

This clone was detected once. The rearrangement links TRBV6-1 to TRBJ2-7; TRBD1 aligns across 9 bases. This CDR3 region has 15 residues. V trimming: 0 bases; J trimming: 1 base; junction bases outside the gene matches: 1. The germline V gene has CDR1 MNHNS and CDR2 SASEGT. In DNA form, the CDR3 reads TGTGCCAGCAGTGAAGCCGGGACAGGGTCCTACGAGCAGTACTTC. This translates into CASSEAGTGSYEQYF.